A single sample is the source of the 26 T cell receptor beta chains below, sequenced in a study of regulatory T cells in long-lasting Graves disease. CDR3 regions were amplified by Arm-PCR using iRepertoire HTBI primers to build TCR beta libraries. TCRdb passed the multiplex PCR reads through MiXCR, listing each CDR3 protein once. The sample consists of some 420,000 distinct CDR3 sequences, around a fifth of them appearing once. Time point specified: persistent/refractory GD, antithyroid drugs over 5 years with positive TRAb. PBMC-derived RNA was used for the TCR library. The sample was peripheral blood mononuclear cells (PBMCs), taken when the disease was refractory, from a patient treated with antithyroid drugs. These receptors all come from a female donor with Graves disease.

This chain uses TRBV6-1 with TRBJ2-5; D is perhaps TRBD1 (9 bases). The V end lost 11 bases, the J end lost 0 bases, and 19 bases lay between the germline ends. Germline-derived CDR1 and CDR2 are MNHNS and SASEGT. This CDR3 region has 15 residues. CDR3 amino acids: CARGGTGPYQETQYF. The CDR3, as DNA: TGTGCCCGGGGGGGGACAGGGCCTTACCAAGAGACCCAGTACTTC.

This clonotype was seen a handful of times. V usage is TRBV28 and J usage is TRBJ1-1; 7 bases are a match to TRBD1. CDR3 length: 16 residues. After removal of 4 bases from V and 4 bases from J, the junction contained 12 bases not matched to a gene. Germline V gene data show CDR1 as MDHEN and CDR2 as SYDVKM. The CDR3 coding sequence is TGTGCCAGCAGTTCCCCCGGGACAGCCATGAGCACTGAAGCTTTCTTT. It is translated as CASSSPGTAMSTEAFF.

The sample holds many counts of this clonotype. The CDR3 sequence: CASSLQGEQYF. CDR3 DNA sequence: TGTGCCAGCAGCTTACAGGGCGAGCAGTACTTC. The chain uses TRBV7-2 and TRBJ2-7; perhaps TRBD1 as D (5 bases). The V and J ends lost 2 bases and 6 bases respectively, with 5 bases between them. This CDR3 has 11 residues. Looked up from germline, CDR1 is SGHTA and CDR2 is FQGNSA.

The V gene is TRBV2, the J gene TRBJ2-3; 12 bases align to TRBD2. This CDR3 is 16 amino acids long. V gave up 7 bases and J gave up 0 bases; unmatched junction bases: 5. Germline V gene data show CDR1 as SNHLY and CDR2 as FYNNEI. In nucleotides, the CDR3 is TGTGCCAGCAATGGACTAGCGGGAACAAGCACAGATACGCAGTATTTT. Its translation is CASNGLAGTSTDTQYF. The full variable domain, its missing parts supplied by reference TRBV2 and TRBJ2-3, is EPEVTQTPSHQVTQMGQEVILRCVPISNHLYFYWYRQILGQKVEFLVSFYNNEISEKSEIFDDQFSVERPDGSNFTLKIRSTKLEDSAMYFCASNGLAGTSTDTQYFGPGTRLTVL.

A note on this clonotype: Given a much more abundant clone one base away, this may be a read error. The rearrangement uses TRBV10-3 and TRBJ2-7, with D perhaps TRBD1 (6 bases). CDR3 length: 14 residues. CDR1 ENHRY and CDR2 SYGVKD come from the germline V gene. This chain's CDR3 is CASSPTGLAYEQCF. The CDR3 DNA is TGTGCCAGCAGCCCCACAGGGTTGGCCTACGAGCAGTGCTTC.

This clonotype was recorded many times. This rearrangement joins TRBV7-2 to TRBJ2-5, with 8 bases lining up with TRBD2. J gave up 4 bases and V 5 bases, and 6 bases lay outside the gene matches. The V gene's germline CDR1 is SGHTA and CDR2 FQGNSA. This CDR3 comprises 14 residues. In DNA form, the CDR3 reads TGTGCCAGCAGCCCGGGGGGGTTTCGAGAGACCCAGTACTTC. It yields the protein CASSPGGFRETQYF.

This clonotype was seen a few times. J is TRBJ1-3 and V is TRBV7-8, with TRBD1 matching 8 bases. Germline V gives CDR1 SGHVS, CDR2 FQNEAQ. J lost 6 bases, V lost 4 bases, and 14 bases had no gene match. The CDR3 totals 17 residues. The CDR3 nucleotides are TGTGCCAGCAGCTCCCGCCCAGGACAGGGCTATGAAAACACCATATATTTT. Amino acids: CASSSRPGQGYENTIYF.

This clonotype has a single count. The chain joins TRBV19 to TRBJ2-3, with 12 bases aligning to TRBD2. This CDR3 comprises 15 residues. Germline V gene lookup returns CDR1 LNHDA and CDR2 SQIVND (reference sequence). J was trimmed by 4 bases and V by 6 bases; bases with no gene match: 5. The CDR3, as DNA: TGTGCCAGTAGGAGGACTAGCGGGAATGCAGATACGCAGTATTTT. Protein product: CASRRTSGNADTQYF.

This clonotype was picked up many times. This chain uses TRBV28 with TRBJ1-2, with D maybe TRBD1 (6 bases). The CDR3 extends over 15 amino acids. Germline values: CDR1 MDHEN, CDR2 SYDVKM. V was shortened by 5 bases and J by 7 bases, with 20 bases between the two germline ends. The CDR3 DNA reads as TGTGCCAGCAGTAACAATCGGCAGGGGTGGGGTGGCTACACCTTC. This translates into CASSNNRQGWGGYTF.

This clonotype has a count of ten or more. This chain uses TRBV7-9 with TRBJ2-7; 13 bases line up with TRBD2. CDR1 is SEHNR and CDR2 is FQNEAQ in the germline V gene (reference sequence). Trimming cost V 1 base and J 7 bases; bases outside gene matches: 4. The CDR3 contains 15 residues. Here the CDR3 reads CASSLGGLAGDEQYF. In nucleotides, the CDR3 is TGTGCCAGCAGCTTAGGTGGACTAGCGGGGGATGAGCAGTACTTC.

A note on this clonotype: A read error likely explains this, since a far larger clone differs by one base. The rearrangement uses TRBV28 and TRBJ2-5, with a possible D match to TRBD2 (5 bases). V lost 5 bases to trimming and J lost 5 bases, with 15 bases between them. The CDR3 covers 14 residues. CDR1 and CDR2 from the germline V gene are MDHEN and SYDVKM. CDR3 sequence (DNA): TGTGCCAGCAGTGATACGCTGAGAGGGGAGACCCAGTACTTC. Translating gives CASSDTLRGETQYF.

This clonotype was seen more than once but under ten times. A much larger clone is a single base away; this may be a read error. The chain combines TRBV13 with TRBJ1-1; D uncertain. Germline assignment: CDR1 PRHDT and CDR2 FYEKMQ (reference sequence). The germline V and J ends were trimmed by 3 bases and 6 bases, with 5 bases remaining between them. This CDR3 contains 11 residues. CDR3 in amino acids: CASSFNAEAFF. CDR3 DNA sequence: TGTGCCAGCAGCTTTAACGCTGAAGCTTTCTTT.

This clonotype was counted a few times. The CDR3 sequence: CSARPGSSGNTIYF. CDR3 in DNA: TGCAGTGCTAGACCGGGAAGCTCTGGAAACACCATATATTTT. The V gene is TRBV20-1, the J gene TRBJ1-3; D ambiguous. Germline CDR1 reads DFQATT; CDR2 reads SNEGSKA (reference sequence). V lost 2 bases and J lost 0, with 8 bases in between. This CDR3 spans 14 amino acids.

This clonotype has ten or more counts. V usage is TRBV29-1 and J usage is TRBJ1-2, with D possibly matching TRBD1 (6 bases). Germline V gene sequence: CDR1 SQVTM, CDR2 ANQGSEA. This CDR3 spans 14 amino acids. Trimming took 0 bases from V and 7 from J, leaving 15 bases between them. CDR3 amino acids: CSVEDQGRGFGYTF. For the CDR3, the DNA is TGCAGCGTTGAAGATCAGGGCAGGGGATTTGGCTACACCTTC.

This clonotype showed up many times. The V and J genes are TRBV5-1 and TRBJ1-2, with 7 nucleotides matching TRBD1. CDR3 size: 11 residues. V lost 8 bases and J lost 6; bases outside the gene matches: 4. Germline V gives CDR1 SGHRS, CDR2 YFSETQ. The CDR3 sequence is CASGQENGYTF. The DNA for the CDR3 is TGCGCCAGTGGACAGGAAAATGGCTACACCTTC.

This clonotype came up a few times. This chain links TRBV20-1 with TRBJ2-7; 9 bases agree with TRBD1. The germline V gene has CDR1 DFQATT and CDR2 SNEGSKA (reference sequence). The trim removed 2 bases at V and 0 bases at J, leaving 2 bases unmatched. The length of the CDR3 is 14 residues. The DNA of the CDR3 is TGCAGTGCTAGAAGACAGGGGGACTCCTACGAGCAGTACTTC. Translating it yields CSARRQGDSYEQYF.

This clonotype showed up just a few times. This rearrangement joins TRBV29-1 to TRBJ2-5, with D possibly matching TRBD2 (5 bases). The CDR3 has 16 amino acids. The V and J ends lost 5 bases and 0 bases respectively, with 19 bases between them. The V gene's germline CDR1 is SQVTM and CDR2 ANQGSEA. The DNA of the CDR3 is TGCAGCGTTCAGAAACTGATGGGCGGGTACCAAGAGACCCAGTACTTC. This encodes CSVQKLMGGYQETQYF.

V usage is TRBV27 and J usage is TRBJ2-7; D unclear. The CDR3 extends over 13 amino acids. CDR1 and CDR2 (germline): MNHEY, SMNVEV (reference sequence). The V gene lost 7 bases and the J gene lost 0 bases, with 10 bases spanning the gap. The DNA of the CDR3 is TGTGCCAGCATTGGGTCCCTCTCCTACGAGCAGTACTTC. Translated, it gives CASIGSLSYEQYF.

This chain uses TRBV6-2 or TRBV6-3 with TRBJ2-1, with D hard to call. V lost 5 bases and J lost 7, with 18 bases in between. This CDR3 is 15 amino acids long. CDR1 and CDR2 from the germline V gene are MNHEY and SVGEGT. The CDR3 nucleotides are TGTGCCAGCAGTGAAAGCAAGGGAAGGTCGAATGAGCAGTTCTTC. Translated: CASSESKGRSNEQFF.

This chain connects TRBV30 to TRBJ2-7, with a possible D match to TRBD1 (7 bases). Trimming removed 2 bases from V and 3 bases from J, with 17 bases in between. Germline CDR1 GTSNPN, CDR2 SVGIG (reference sequence). This CDR3 has 15 amino acids. In DNA form, the CDR3 reads TGTGCCTGGAGTACCTCAGGGGGAGCGGGCTACGAGCAGTACTTC. Encoded protein: CAWSTSGGAGYEQYF.

This clonotype appeared a single time. The J gene is TRBJ2-1, the V gene TRBV12-5; D possibly corresponds to TRBD1 (6 bases). Germline V gene sequence: CDR1 LGHNT, CDR2 FRNRAP. This CDR3 has 15 amino acids. Trimming pared 3 bases from V and 10 bases from J, leaving 19 bases between. CDR3 in amino acids: CASGFSELQGYEQFF. The CDR3 region has the DNA TGTGCTAGTGGTTTCTCCGAACTACAGGGCTACGAGCAGTTCTTC. The full variable domain, completed using reference TRBV12-5 and TRBJ2-1, is DARVTQTPRHKVTEMGQEVTMRCQPILGHNTVFWYRQTMMQGLELLAYFRNRAPLDDSGMPKDRFSAEMPDATLATLKIQPSEPRDSAVYFCASGFSELQGYEQFFGPGTRLTVL.

This chain connects TRBV28 to TRBJ2-5, with 9 bases fitting TRBD1. Germline loops: CDR1 MDHEN, CDR2 SYDVKM. The CDR3 runs 14 residues. The V gene end was trimmed by 6 bases and the J gene end by 0 bases; junction bases not matched to a gene: 2. CDR3 DNA: TGTGCCAGCAGCCGGACAGGGGACCAAGAGACCCAGTACTTC. Encoded protein: CASSRTGDQETQYF.

V gene TRBV20-1 combines with J gene TRBJ2-1; the match to TRBD2 covers 7 bases. CDR3 length equals 14 residues. Germline V gene data show CDR1 as DFQATT and CDR2 as SNEGSKA (reference sequence). J was trimmed by 5 bases and V by 2 bases; bases with no gene match: 6. In DNA form, the CDR3 reads TGCAGTGCTAGACCCCGGGACTACAACAATGAGCAGTTCTTC. It specifies CSARPRDYNNEQFF.

This sequence joins TRBV6-1 and TRBJ2-1; 8 bases fit TRBD2. In germline, CDR1 is MNHNS, CDR2 SASEGT. The ends lost 5 bases at V and 6 bases at J; junction bases unmatched: 9. There are 15 residues in the CDR3. CDR3 coding DNA: TGTGCCAGCAGTCTAGCGGGTTCTCCTTTCAATGAGCAGTTCTTC. Its protein product is CASSLAGSPFNEQFF.

This clonotype was counted at least ten times. The CDR3 bases are TGTGCCACCCTGGCCGGGACCAACTATGGCTACACCTTC. Translating it yields CATLAGTNYGYTF. The chain recombines TRBV6-1 with TRBJ1-2; D might be TRBD1 (5 bases). The CDR3 contains 13 residues. Germline V gene lookup returns CDR1 MNHNS and CDR2 SASEGT. Trimming shortened V by 10 bases and J by 2 bases, and 14 bases separated the two germline ends.

This clonotype occurred many times. The rearrangement links TRBV6-1 to TRBJ1-5; D not resolved. Germline V CDR1 and CDR2: MNHNS, SASEGT. This CDR3 has 12 amino acids. V was shortened by 6 bases and J by 6 bases, with 9 bases between the two germline ends. DNA of the CDR3: TGTGCCAGCAGCCAAGTACTTCAGCCCCAGCATTTT. Protein: CASSQVLQPQHF.